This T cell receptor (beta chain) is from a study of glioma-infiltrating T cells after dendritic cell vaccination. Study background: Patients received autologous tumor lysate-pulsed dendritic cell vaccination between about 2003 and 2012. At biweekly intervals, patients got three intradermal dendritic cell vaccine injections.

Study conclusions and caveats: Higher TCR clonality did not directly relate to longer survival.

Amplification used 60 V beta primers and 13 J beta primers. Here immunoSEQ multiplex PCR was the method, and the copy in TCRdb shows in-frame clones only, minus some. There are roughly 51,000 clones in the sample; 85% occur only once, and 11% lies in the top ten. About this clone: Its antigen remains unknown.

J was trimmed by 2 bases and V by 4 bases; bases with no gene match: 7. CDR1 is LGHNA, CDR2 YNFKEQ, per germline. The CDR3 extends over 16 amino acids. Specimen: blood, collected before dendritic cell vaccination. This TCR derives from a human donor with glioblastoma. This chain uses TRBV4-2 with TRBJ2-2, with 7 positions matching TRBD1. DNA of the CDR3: TGTGCCAGCAGCCCAAGGCGGACAGGAAACACCGGGGAGCTGTTTTTT. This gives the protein CASSPRRTGNTGELFF.